The text below deals with one T cell receptor (beta chain). The length of the CDR3 is 14 residues. V was pared by 4 bases and J by 7 bases, with 11 bases between. Germline V CDR1 and CDR2: MDHEN, SYDVKM. This sample is drawn from a study of shared clonotypes between healthy human individuals. Donation came from healthy HIV-negative adults that had no recent acute infections or vaccinations. Sequenced by immunoSEQ multiplex PCR; TCRdb stores in-frame clones only, minus some. The repertoire holds some 550,000 clones, with almost 97% as singletons. This clonotype was obtained from a woman under 40 in good health. Source material: naive CD4+ T cells sorted from blood. Subset noted: CD45RA+ positively selected. The gene calls are TRBV28 and TRBJ1-6; maybe TRBD1 (5 bases). CDR3: CASSSEGDNSPLHF. The CDR3 coding sequence is TGTGCCAGCAGTTCGGAAGGGGACAATTCACCCCTCCACTTT.